This T cell receptor beta chain was sequenced in a study of blood T cell repertoires in COVID-19. The overall study: Material from acute and convalescent COVID-19 was sourced from the United States, Italy and Spain. PBMCs, B-cell-depleted T cells, or T cells provided the cDNA or gDNA that made up the material.

Between the trimmed V and J ends, which lost 1 base and 10 bases, there was a span of 19 bases. There are 15 residues in the CDR3. Germline CDR1 and CDR2: MNHEY and SMNVEV (reference sequence). The authors' processing: Scientists estimated how many nucleated cells there were by amplifying reference gene primers. The method was immunoSEQ multiplex PCR; TCRdb's version includes in-frame clones alone and lacks a portion of them. That table is the source of V, J and clone size, and D and trimming were worked out from the DNA. The sample has around 130,000 clones; roughly 86% are singletons. The clonotype was recovered from a human donor in a cohort sampled during active COVID-19. The sample comprised peripheral blood. V is TRBV27 and J is TRBJ1-2, with a tentative D call TRBD1 (5 bases). The CDR3 DNA follows: TGTGCCAGCAGTTTATTCTGGGGCGGTACTATGGACTACACCTTC. Its protein product is CASSLFWGGTMDYTF.